The clone carrying this TCR beta chain appeared once. Trimming removed 0 bases from V and 5 bases from J, with 11 bases in between. Germline CDR1 is SGHRS and CDR2 is YFSETQ. CDR3 length: 14 amino acids. This sample is part of a study of cytomegalovirus exposure and HLA in healthy donors. PCR used 60 Vbeta primers and 13 Jbeta primers. Produced via immunoSEQ multiplex PCR; TCRdb's table is partial and in-frame only. The table has 120,000 to 150,000 clones, roughly 72% seen once. The receptor's source is a man between 35 and 55 years old in good health and CMV-seronegative. The source material was PBMCs. The rearrangement joins TRBV5-1 to TRBJ2-5; D is perhaps TRBD1 (6 bases). The CDR3 reads CASSLGGPRETQYF. The CDR3 DNA sequence: TGCGCCAGCAGCTTGGGGGGGCCGAGGGAGACCCAGTACTTC.